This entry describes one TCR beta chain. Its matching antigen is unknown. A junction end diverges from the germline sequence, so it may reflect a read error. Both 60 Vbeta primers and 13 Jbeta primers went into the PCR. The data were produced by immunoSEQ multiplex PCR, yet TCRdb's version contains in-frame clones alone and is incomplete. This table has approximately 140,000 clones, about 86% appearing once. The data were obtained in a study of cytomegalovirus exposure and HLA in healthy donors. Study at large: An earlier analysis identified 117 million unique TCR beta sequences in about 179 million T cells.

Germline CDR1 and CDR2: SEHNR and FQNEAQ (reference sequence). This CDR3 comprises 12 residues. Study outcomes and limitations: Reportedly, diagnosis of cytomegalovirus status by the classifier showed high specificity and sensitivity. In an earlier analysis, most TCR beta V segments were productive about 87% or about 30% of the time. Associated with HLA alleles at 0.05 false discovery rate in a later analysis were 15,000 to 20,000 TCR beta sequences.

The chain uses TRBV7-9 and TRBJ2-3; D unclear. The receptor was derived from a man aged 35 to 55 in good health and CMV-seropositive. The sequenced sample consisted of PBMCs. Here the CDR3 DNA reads TGTTCCAGCAGCCCTCTCACAGATACGCAGTATTTT. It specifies CSSSPLTDTQYF.